These 9 T cell receptor beta chains originate from one sample sequenced in a study of Ad26.COV2.S vaccination and SARS-CoV-2 variants. The repertoire was sequenced with immunoSEQ multiplex PCR; TCRdb's copy has only in-frame clones and lacks some. The table records approximately 400,000 clones, 80% to 90% of them present only once. Documented treatment: about 20 received Ad26.COV2.S at low or high dose, single or two shots; 5 received placebo; per-sample allocation not given. At day 63 after the first vaccine or placebo injection, samples were drawn. The sample was peripheral blood, taken in a trial of Ad26.COV2.S vaccine versus placebo. The receptors were sampled from a person between 18 and 65 years old who received the Ad26.COV2.S COVID-19 vaccine or a placebo.

V is TRBV5-1 and J is TRBJ2-5, with 8 positions matching TRBD1. Germline CDR1 reads SGHRS; CDR2 reads YFSETQ. V trimming: 6 bases; J trimming: 5 bases; junction bases outside the gene matches: 9. The CDR3 totals 14 residues. This CDR3 reads CASKKAGGWETQYF. The CDR3, as DNA: TGCGCCAGCAAAAAGGCAGGGGGCTGGGAGACCCAGTACTTC.

This clone showed up just once. The J gene is TRBJ1-2, the V gene TRBV30; D remains ambiguous. Germline CDR1 reads GTSNPN; CDR2 reads SVGIG (reference sequence). Trimming left V 0 bases short and J 3 bases short, with 8 bases between. The CDR3 runs 13 residues. The CDR3 reads CAWSVPADYGYTF. CDR3 DNA: TGTGCCTGGAGTGTACCGGCGGACTATGGCTACACCTTC.

This clone was counted a few times. The chain has TRBV24-1 and TRBJ2-1, with D perhaps matching TRBD1 (6 bases). The CDR3 contains 19 residues. The V end was cut by 0 bases, the J end by 0 bases, with 17 bases between. In germline, CDR1 is KGHDR, CDR2 SFDVKD. The CDR3 DNA follows: TGTGCCACCAGTGATTTGCCCGGCAGGGGCAAGGTCTCCTACAATGAGCAGTTCTTC. Its protein product is CATSDLPGRGKVSYNEQFF.

The chain employs TRBV24-1 and TRBJ2-1; D is perhaps TRBD2 (5 bases). V was cut by 6 bases and J by 0 bases, with 11 bases left in between. The germline CDR1 and CDR2 sequences are KGHDR and SFDVKD. The CDR3 covers 15 residues. CDR3 amino acids: CATSRTGSSYNEQFF. Written as DNA, the CDR3 is TGTGCCACCAGTAGGACGGGGAGCTCCTACAATGAGCAGTTCTTC.

The chain recombines TRBV9 with TRBJ2-7, with D perhaps being TRBD1 or TRBD2 (5 bases each). Germline CDR1 and CDR2: SGDLS and YYNGEE. The CDR3 runs 15 residues. The V and J ends lost 0 bases and 2 bases respectively, with 12 bases between them. The CDR3 here is CASSVVGDPPYEQYF. The CDR3, as DNA: TGTGCCAGCAGCGTAGTGGGGGATCCCCCCTACGAGCAGTACTTC.

The chain uses TRBV2 and TRBJ1-5, with 9 bases identical to TRBD1. Germline loops: CDR1 SNHLY, CDR2 FYNNEI. After removal of 6 bases from V and 10 bases from J, the junction contained 7 bases not matched to a gene. The CDR3 contains 13 residues. The CDR3 spells CASRGTGLGPQHF. The CDR3 DNA reads as TGTGCCAGCAGGGGGACAGGGCTGGGACCCCAGCATTTT.

This clone has just one count. The chain recombines TRBV28 with TRBJ2-7; TRBD2 matches at 7 bases. Germline CDR1 is MDHEN and CDR2 is SYDVKM. This CDR3 contains 15 residues. With 5 bases clipped from V and 4 bases from J, the junction kept 11 bases outside the gene matches. For the CDR3, the DNA is TGTGCCAGCAGTCTCATACCAGCCGGGGGGTACGAGCAGTACTTC. It yields the protein CASSLIPAGGYEQYF.

The chain is built from TRBV15 and TRBJ2-5; D gene ambiguous. Germline V gene data show CDR1 as LNHNV and CDR2 as YYDKDF (reference sequence). The CDR3 is 13 residues long. Trimming removed 0 bases from V and 1 base from J, with 3 bases in between. CDR3 amino acids: CATSRDVQETQYF. The CDR3 DNA reads as TGTGCCACCAGCAGAGATGTCCAAGAGACCCAGTACTTC.

The chain links TRBV27 to TRBJ1-1; 9 nucleotides agree with TRBD1. The germline V gene encodes CDR1 MNHEY and CDR2 SMNVEV (reference sequence). CDR3 length: 16 amino acids. J gave up 4 bases and V 5 bases, and 11 bases lay outside the gene matches. The CDR3 here is CASSRRQGVFGTEAFF. The CDR3 nucleotides are TGTGCCAGCAGTCGCCGACAGGGGGTTTTTGGCACTGAAGCTTTCTTT.